The clone carrying this TCR beta chain occurred many times. Its matching antigen is unknown. Trimming left V 1 base short and J 8 bases short, with 8 bases between. The germline gives CDR1 SSHAT, CDR2 FNYEAQ (reference sequence). The CDR3 covers 13 residues. The data belong to a study of shared clonotypes between healthy human individuals. Sequencing was at deep level. It was across several immunoSEQ plates that each subset's genomic DNA was evenly split. This table comes from immunoSEQ multiplex PCR, and its TCRdb copy is limited to in-frame clones, with some not included. The sample has approximately 350,000 clones, approximately 79% seen once. General observations from the study: Incomplete sequencing of sorted subsets was indicated by rarefaction despite large depth. Across a handful of donors, naive CD4 shared roughly 5.1%, naive CD8 over 3%, memory CD4 2% to 2.5%, memory CD8 0.4%.

V gene TRBV7-7 combines with J gene TRBJ1-4; D may be TRBD1 (5 bases). Sequenced: memory CD4+ T cells sorted from blood. Subset indicated: CD45RA-negative fraction. This sequence was found in a man aged 25 to 40 in good health. The CDR3 bases are TGTGCCAGCAGCTTAGTGAGGGGAGAAAAACTGTTTTTT. It is translated as CASSLVRGEKLFF.